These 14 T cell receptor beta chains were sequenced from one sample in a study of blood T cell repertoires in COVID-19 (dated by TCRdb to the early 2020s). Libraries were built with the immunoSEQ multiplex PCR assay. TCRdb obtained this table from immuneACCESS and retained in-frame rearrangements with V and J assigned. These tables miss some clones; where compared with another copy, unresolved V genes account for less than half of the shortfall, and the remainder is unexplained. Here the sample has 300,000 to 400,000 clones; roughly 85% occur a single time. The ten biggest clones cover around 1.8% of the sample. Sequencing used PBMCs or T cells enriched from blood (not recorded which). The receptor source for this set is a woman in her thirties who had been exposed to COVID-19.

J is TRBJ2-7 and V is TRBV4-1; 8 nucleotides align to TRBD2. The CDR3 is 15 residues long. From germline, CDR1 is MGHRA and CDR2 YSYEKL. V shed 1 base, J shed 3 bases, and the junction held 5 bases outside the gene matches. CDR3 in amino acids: CASSQGIAGLYEQYF. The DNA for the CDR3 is TGCGCCAGCAGCCAAGGAATAGCGGGACTCTACGAGCAGTACTTC.

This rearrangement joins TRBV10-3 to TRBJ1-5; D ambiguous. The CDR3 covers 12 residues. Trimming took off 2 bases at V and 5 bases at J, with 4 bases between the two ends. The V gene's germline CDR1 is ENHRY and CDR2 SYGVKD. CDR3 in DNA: TGTGCCATCAGTGAGGCGGATCAGCCCCAGCATTTT. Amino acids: CAISEADQPQHF.

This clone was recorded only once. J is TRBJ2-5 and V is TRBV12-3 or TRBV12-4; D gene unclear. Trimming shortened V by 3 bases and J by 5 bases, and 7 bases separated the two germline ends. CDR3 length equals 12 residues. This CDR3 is CASSFSRETQYF. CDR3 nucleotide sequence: TGTGCCAGCAGTTTTTCCCGGGAGACCCAGTACTTC.

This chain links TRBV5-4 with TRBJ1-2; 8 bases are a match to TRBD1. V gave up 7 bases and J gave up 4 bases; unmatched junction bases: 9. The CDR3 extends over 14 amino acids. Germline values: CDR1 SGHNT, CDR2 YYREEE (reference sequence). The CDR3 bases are TGTGCCAGCTCTCACTTGGACAGGGCCTATGGCTACACCTTC. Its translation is CASSHLDRAYGYTF.

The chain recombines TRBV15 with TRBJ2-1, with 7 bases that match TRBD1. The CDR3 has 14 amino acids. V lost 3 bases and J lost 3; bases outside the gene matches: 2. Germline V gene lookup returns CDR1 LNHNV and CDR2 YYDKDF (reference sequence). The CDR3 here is CATSRGTDYNEQFF. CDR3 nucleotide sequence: TGTGCCACCAGCAGGGGGACAGACTACAATGAGCAGTTCTTC.

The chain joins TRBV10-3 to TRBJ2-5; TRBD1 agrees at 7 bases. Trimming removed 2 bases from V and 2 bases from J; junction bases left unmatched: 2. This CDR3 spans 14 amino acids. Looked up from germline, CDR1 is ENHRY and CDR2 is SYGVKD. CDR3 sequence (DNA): TGTGCCATCAGTGAGGGCAGGGGGCAAGAGACCCAGTACTTC. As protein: CAISEGRGQETQYF.

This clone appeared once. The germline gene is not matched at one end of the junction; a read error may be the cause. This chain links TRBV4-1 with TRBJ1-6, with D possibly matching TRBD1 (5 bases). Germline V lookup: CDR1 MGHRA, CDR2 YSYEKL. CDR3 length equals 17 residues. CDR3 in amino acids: CASRQGAGFSINSPLHF. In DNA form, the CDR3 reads TGCGCCAGCAGGCAAGGGGCGGGTTTCTCTATTAATTCACCCCTCCACTTT.

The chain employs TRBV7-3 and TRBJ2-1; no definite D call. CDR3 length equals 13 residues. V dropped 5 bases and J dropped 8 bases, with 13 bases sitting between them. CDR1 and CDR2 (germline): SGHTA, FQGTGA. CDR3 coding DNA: TGTGCCAGCAGCGTTCATGAGGCCTATGAGCAGTTCTTC. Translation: CASSVHEAYEQFF.

The DNA of the CDR3 is TGTGCCAGCAGCCAAGATCTGGGCGGGGGGGCGACAGATACGCAGTATTTT. Translating gives CASSQDLGGGATDTQYF. V is TRBV3-1 (or the pseudogene TRBV3-2) and J is TRBJ2-3; 9 bases are a match to TRBD2. CDR3 length: 17 residues. V lost 0 bases, J lost 3 bases, and 7 bases stayed unmatched. The germline CDR1 and CDR2 sequences are LGHDT and YNNKEL (reference sequence).

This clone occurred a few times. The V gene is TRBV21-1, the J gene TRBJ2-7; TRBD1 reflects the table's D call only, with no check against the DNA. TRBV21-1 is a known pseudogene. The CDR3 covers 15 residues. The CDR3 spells CASSARQGAWGEQYF. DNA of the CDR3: TGTGCCAGCAGCGCTCGACAGGGTGCATGGGGCGAGCAGTACTTC.

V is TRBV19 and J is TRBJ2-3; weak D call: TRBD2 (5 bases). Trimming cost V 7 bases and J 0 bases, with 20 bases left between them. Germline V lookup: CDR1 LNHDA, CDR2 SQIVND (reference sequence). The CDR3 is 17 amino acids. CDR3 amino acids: CASTSFEVGGSTDTQYF. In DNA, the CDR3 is TGTGCCAGTACCTCATTTGAAGTGGGCGGGAGCACAGATACGCAGTATTTT.

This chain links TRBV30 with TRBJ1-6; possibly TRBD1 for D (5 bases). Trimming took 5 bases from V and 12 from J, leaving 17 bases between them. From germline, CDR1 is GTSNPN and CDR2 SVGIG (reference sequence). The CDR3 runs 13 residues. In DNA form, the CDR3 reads TGTGCCTGGCTAGTGGGGCAGGGAAAACCCCTCCACTTT. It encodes CAWLVGQGKPLHF. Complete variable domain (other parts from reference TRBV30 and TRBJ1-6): SQTIHQWPATLVQPVGSPLSLECTVEGTSNPNLYWYRQAAGRGLQLLFYSVGIGQISSEVPQNLSASRPQDRQFILSSKKLLLSDSGFYLCAWLVGQGKPLHFGNGTRLTVT.

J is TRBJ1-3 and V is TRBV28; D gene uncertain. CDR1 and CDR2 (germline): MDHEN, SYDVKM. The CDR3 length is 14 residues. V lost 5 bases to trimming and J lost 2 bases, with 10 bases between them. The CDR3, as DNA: TGTGCCAGCAGTACGGGGAGCACTGGAAACACCATATATTTT. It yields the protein CASSTGSTGNTIYF.

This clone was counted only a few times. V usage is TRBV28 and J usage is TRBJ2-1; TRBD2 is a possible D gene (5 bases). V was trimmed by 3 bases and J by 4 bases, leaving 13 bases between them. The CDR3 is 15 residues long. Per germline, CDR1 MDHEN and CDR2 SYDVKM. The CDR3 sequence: CASSFYSDRYNEQFF. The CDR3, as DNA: TGTGCCAGCAGTTTCTATAGCGATAGGTACAATGAGCAGTTCTTC. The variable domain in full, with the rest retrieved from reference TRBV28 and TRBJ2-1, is DVKVTQSSRYLVKRTGEKVFLECVQDMDHENMFWYRQDPGLGLRLIYFSYDVKMKEKGDIPEGYSVSREKKERFSLILESASTNQTSMYLCASSFYSDRYNEQFFGPGTRLTVL.